The 18 T cell receptor beta chains below were found in one sample sequenced in a study of cytomegalovirus exposure and HLA in healthy donors. The PCR was carried out with 60 Vbeta primers and 13 Jbeta primers. The data were produced by immunoSEQ multiplex PCR, yet TCRdb's version contains in-frame clones alone and is incomplete. The sample contains 200,000 to 250,000 clones, 80% to 85% of which appear only once. The sequencing sample was made of PBMCs. All receptors derive from a woman aged 40 to 55 in good health and CMV-seronegative.

The rearrangement uses TRBV27 and TRBJ2-7; D is perhaps TRBD2 (6 bases). CDR1 and CDR2 (germline): MNHEY, SMNVEV (reference sequence). The CDR3 is 13 residues long. The ends were cut back, 6 bases at V and 7 bases at J, with 16 bases in the middle. The CDR3 bases are TGTGCCAGCAGGGCGAGATTAGCGGCTGAGCAGTACTTC. This encodes CASRARLAAEQYF.

This chain links TRBV28 with TRBJ2-5, with 7 bases identical to TRBD2. Germline trimming cut 6 bases from V and 5 bases from J; bases unmatched to any gene: 9. CDR3 length: 14 residues. Germline V gives CDR1 MDHEN, CDR2 SYDVKM. The CDR3 protein is CASSPGLVRETQYF. In DNA, the CDR3 is TGTGCCAGCAGCCCCGGACTAGTCAGGGAGACCCAGTACTTC.

The chain combines TRBV6-5 with TRBJ2-1; 16 bases align to TRBD2. The J segment lost 10 bases and the V segment lost 8 bases, leaving 5 bases of the junction unmatched. Germline V CDR1 and CDR2: MNHEY, SVGAGI. CDR3 length equals 14 residues. CDR3 coding DNA: TGTGCCAGCGGGACTAGCGGGAGGGCCAAAGAGCAGTTCTTC. It is translated as CASGTSGRAKEQFF.

The chain is built from TRBV30 and TRBJ2-3, with D maybe TRBD2 (5 bases). This CDR3 is built from 14 residues. The germline V and J ends were trimmed by 2 bases and 4 bases, with 13 bases remaining between them. CDR1 and CDR2 from the germline V gene are GTSNPN and SVGIG (reference sequence). CDR3 in DNA: TGTGCCTGGAGTAGAGGGAGTGACCCAGATACGCAGTATTTT. Its translation is CAWSRGSDPDTQYF.

The chain recombines TRBV5-6 with TRBJ2-1; 8 bases are a match to TRBD2. CDR1 is SGHDT and CDR2 is YYEEEE in the germline V gene. J gave up 4 bases and V 4 bases, and 10 bases lay outside the gene matches. The CDR3 is made up of 16 amino acids. The DNA of the CDR3 is TGTGCCAGCAGCCTCACGGGACTAGGGGATTACAATGAGCAGTTCTTC. It translates to CASSLTGLGDYNEQFF.

The chain recombines TRBV18 with TRBJ2-5; 8 bases match TRBD1. V was pared by 3 bases and J by 4 bases, with 7 bases of the junction left unmatched. The CDR3 runs to 15 residues. Germline V gene sequence: CDR1 KGHSH, CDR2 LQKENI. CDR3 residues: CASSPRTGSPETQYF. The CDR3, as DNA: TGTGCCAGCTCACCTCGGACAGGGTCTCCAGAGACCCAGTACTTC.

About this clone itself: A read error may account for a junction end that differs from germline. The chain is built from TRBV13 and TRBJ2-3; TRBD2 agrees at 12 bases. Germline lookup yields CDR1 PRHDT and CDR2 FYEKMQ (reference sequence). The CDR3 runs to 18 residues. In DNA, the CDR3 is TGTGCCAGCAGCATAGGGAGTCTAGCGGGAGGGAGCACAGATGCGCAGTATTTT. Its translation is CASSIGSLAGGSTDAQYF.

In its sample, this clone was seen once. This sequence joins TRBV19 and TRBJ1-5, with 9 bases identical to TRBD1. CDR1 and CDR2 from the germline V gene are LNHDA and SQIVND (reference sequence). CDR3 length equals 13 residues. The J segment lost 8 bases and the V segment lost 6 bases, leaving 5 bases of the junction unmatched. The CDR3 region is CASRTGGGEPQHF. The CDR3 DNA reads as TGTGCCAGTAGAACAGGGGGCGGGGAGCCCCAGCATTTT.

V and J are TRBV6-6 and TRBJ1-2; 7 nucleotides line up with TRBD1. The CDR3 is made up of 13 amino acids. Trimming removed 5 bases from V and 4 bases from J; junction bases left unmatched: 4. CDR1 is MNHNY, CDR2 SVGAGI, per germline (reference sequence). Here the CDR3 reads CASSPTGSYGYTF. CDR3 DNA: TGTGCCAGCAGTCCGACAGGGTCCTATGGCTACACCTTC.

This chain joins TRBV7-3 and TRBJ2-2; TRBD1 is a possible D gene (5 bases). Trimming pared 5 bases from V and 5 bases from J, leaving 18 bases between. The germline V gene encodes CDR1 SGHTA and CDR2 FQGTGA. The length of the CDR3 is 16 residues. CDR3 loop: CASSLLVGARTGELFF. CDR3 in DNA: TGTGCCAGCAGCCTCCTCGTAGGGGCCCGGACCGGGGAGCTGTTTTTT.

Concerning this clone itself: This sample also contains other DNA sequences that code for the same CDR3. The rearrangement uses TRBV11-3 and TRBJ2-3, with TRBD1 matching 7 bases. The CDR3 extends over 14 amino acids. The V gene's germline CDR1 is SGHNT and CDR2 YENEEA. The trim removed 5 bases at V and 2 bases at J, leaving 4 bases unmatched. Written as DNA, the CDR3 is TGTGCCAGCAGCCTCGGGACAGACACAGATACGCAGTATTTT. It is translated as CASSLGTDTDTQYF.

The chain carries TRBV5-4 and TRBJ1-5; D remains unclear. CDR1 SGHNT and CDR2 YYREEE come from the germline V gene (reference sequence). The V end lost 0 bases, the J end lost 1 base, and 8 bases lay between the germline ends. CDR3 length: 15 amino acids. This chain's CDR3 is CASSLGQGSNQPQHF. CDR3 in DNA: TGTGCCAGCAGCTTGGGACAAGGAAGCAATCAGCCCCAGCATTTT.

This clone was found a few times. This sequence joins TRBV28 and TRBJ2-7, with D unresolved. The CDR3 loop spans 14 amino acids. CDR1 is MDHEN and CDR2 is SYDVKM in the germline V gene. Trimming took 3 bases from V and 5 from J, leaving 14 bases between them. As DNA, the CDR3 is TGTGCCAGCAGTTTGGATCTTCGCGGCAACGAGCAGTACTTC. It codes for CASSLDLRGNEQYF.

This sequence joins TRBV2 and TRBJ2-7, with a weak D call TRBD2 (6 bases). The germline V gene has CDR1 SNHLY and CDR2 FYNNEI. This CDR3 contains 14 residues. V was trimmed by 6 bases and J by 4 bases, leaving 16 bases between them. The CDR3 protein is CASRPSGTLYEQYF. CDR3 bases: TGTGCCAGCAGGCCCTCCGGGACTCTTTACGAGCAGTACTTC.

V gene TRBV23-1 combines with J gene TRBJ2-7; D may be TRBD2 (6 bases). TRBV23-1 is assigned to the ORF class and has an uncertain function. The CDR3 consists of 18 residues. Trimming took 2 bases from V and 3 from J, leaving 23 bases between them. The CDR3: CASSQRGGCWRDRYEQYF. The CDR3 bases are TGCGCCAGCAGTCAACGGGGTGGGTGTTGGAGGGATCGCTACGAGCAGTACTTC.

About this clone: Since no conserved phenylalanine or tryptophan closes the CDR3, a read error is the likely cause. This chain connects TRBV5-1 to TRBJ1-2, with TRBD1 matching over 7 bases. Trimming removed 4 bases from V and 7 bases from J; junction bases left unmatched: 10. Germline-derived CDR1 and CDR2 are SGHRS and YFSETQ. The CDR3 runs 14 residues. CDR3 sequence reads: CASSALTGSSGYTL. Written as DNA, the CDR3 is TGCGCCAGCAGCGCCTTGACAGGGTCCTCTGGCTACACCCTC.

This clone was found once. The chain carries TRBV5-1 and TRBJ2-7; 8 nucleotides agree with TRBD2. V lost 3 bases, J lost 4 bases, and 12 bases stayed unmatched. The CDR3 runs to 16 residues. Germline V gene data show CDR1 as SGHRS and CDR2 as YFSETQ. The CDR3 region is CASSWVAGGEAYEQYF. As DNA, the CDR3 is TGCGCCAGCAGCTGGGTGGCGGGGGGTGAGGCTTACGAGCAGTACTTC. Full variable domain (remainder filled in from reference TRBV5-1 and TRBJ2-7): KAGVTQTPRYLIKTRGQQVTLSCSPISGHRSVSWYQQTPGQGLQFLFEYFSETQRNKGNFPGRFSGRQFSNSRSEMNVSTLELGDSALYLCASSWVAGGEAYEQYFGPGTRLTVT.

This clone was seen only a few times. The chain employs TRBV29-1 and TRBJ2-7, with TRBD1 identical over 9 bases. CDR1 and CDR2 from the germline V gene are SQVTM and ANQGSEA. V shed 7 bases and J 3 bases; nucleotides not matched to a gene: 10. The CDR3 contains 14 residues. CDR3 DNA: TGCAGCGCCGTCCCGGGACAGGGACACTACGAGCAGTACTTC. It specifies CSAVPGQGHYEQYF.